This TCR beta chain was recovered during a study of immune evolution from preneoplasia to lung adenocarcinoma. Study-wide results and caveats: Later-stage lesions appeared to have more T cells, more diversity, less clonality.

Clones were read by immunoSEQ multiplex PCR, and TCRdb kept only the in-frame ones, dropping some. The repertoire includes some 4,900 clones, 76% of them detected once, and 11% sits in the top ten. Turning to this clone: Its cognate antigen is unknown. In the same sample, other DNA sequences code for this CDR3.

Histologic diagnosis was independently verified by two lung pathologists. Macro-dissection enriched premalignant or tumor cells before nucleic acid extraction. Germline CDR1 is SGHTA and CDR2 is FQGNSA. The germline V and J ends were trimmed by 5 bases and 3 bases, with 11 bases remaining between them. The CDR3 covers 13 residues. The rearrangement links TRBV7-2 to TRBJ2-7; D tentatively fits TRBD1 or TRBD2 (5 bases each). The sample consisted of FFPE minimally invasive lung adenocarcinoma tissue. The sequence was collected from a person aged 65-85 years with lung adenocarcinoma. The CDR3 region is CASSPGTDYEQYF. CDR3 coding DNA: TGTGCCAGCAGCCCCGGGACGGACTACGAGCAGTACTTC. Full variable domain (remainder filled in from reference TRBV7-2 and TRBJ2-7): GAGVSQSPSNKVTEKGKDVELRCDPISGHTALYWYRQSLGQGLEFLIYFQGNSAPDKSGLPSDRFSAERTGGSVSTLTIQRTQQEDSAVYLCASSPGTDYEQYFGPGTRLTVT.